This record concerns one T cell receptor beta chain sequence. This table comes from immunoSEQ multiplex PCR, and its TCRdb copy is limited to in-frame clones, with some not included. The table records approximately 92,000 clones, around 96% of them present only once. The sample is drawn from a study of technical replicates of blood from several donors. The V segment lost 11 bases and the J segment 4 bases; nucleotides outside the gene matches: 11. The CDR3 is 16 residues long. Germline-derived CDR1 and CDR2 are LGHNT and FRNRAP. This sequence joins TRBV12-5 and TRBJ2-1; 13 bases are a match to TRBD2. Sample: T cells isolated from PBMCs. This TCR derives from a human donor in good health. The CDR3: CASGLGLAGPYNEQFF. The CDR3 nucleotides read TGTGCTTCGGGATTGGGACTAGCGGGACCATACAATGAGCAGTTCTTC.